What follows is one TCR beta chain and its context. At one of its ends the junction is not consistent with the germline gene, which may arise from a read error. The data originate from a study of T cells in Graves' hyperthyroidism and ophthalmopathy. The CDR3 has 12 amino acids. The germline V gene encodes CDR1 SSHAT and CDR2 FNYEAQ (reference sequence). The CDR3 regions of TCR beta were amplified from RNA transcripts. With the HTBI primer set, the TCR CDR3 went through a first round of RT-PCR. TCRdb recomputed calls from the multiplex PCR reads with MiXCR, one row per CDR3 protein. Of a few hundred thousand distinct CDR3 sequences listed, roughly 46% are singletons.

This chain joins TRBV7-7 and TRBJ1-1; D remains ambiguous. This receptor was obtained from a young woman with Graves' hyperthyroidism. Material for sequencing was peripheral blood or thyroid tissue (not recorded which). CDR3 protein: CASSLTDTEAFF. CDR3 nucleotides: TGTGCTAGCAGCTTAACGGACACTGAAGCTTTCTTT.